A single sample is the source of the 28 T cell receptor beta chains below, sequenced in a study of memory CD4+ T cells and cytomegalovirus serostatus. Single viable CD3+CD4+CD8-CD45RO+ cells were sorted as the memory CD4+ T cells. Measured with immunoSEQ multiplex PCR; TCRdb has only the in-frame clones, and not every one. The data show roughly 28,000 clones, 75% to 85% seen once. Sequenced material: memory CD4+ T cells from blood. The receptors stem from an adult in good health and CMV-seronegative.

This clone turned up a few times. V usage is TRBV6-5 and J usage is TRBJ2-7, with D hard to call. V was trimmed by 6 bases and J by 4 bases, leaving 10 bases between them. CDR3 length: 12 amino acids. CDR1 and CDR2 from the germline V gene are MNHEY and SVGAGI. CDR3 protein: CASSRDTYEQYF. CDR3 coding DNA: TGTGCCAGCAGCAGAGACACGTACGAGCAGTACTTC.

For this clone: Within the sample, other DNA sequences also encode this same CDR3. The chain recombines TRBV10-3 with TRBJ2-7; TRBD2 matches 7 bases. This CDR3 is built from 13 residues. Germline assignment: CDR1 ENHRY and CDR2 SYGVKD. Unmatched junction bases numbered 2, after V lost 5 bases and J lost 1 base. CDR3 region: CAISRTSSYEQYF. The CDR3 nucleotides are TGTGCCATCAGTAGGACTAGTTCCTACGAGCAGTACTTC.

The CDR3 DNA reads as TGCGCCAGCAGCCAAGGACAGGGGGCTTACACTGAAGCTTTCTTT. Translating it yields CASSQGQGAYTEAFF. The chain carries TRBV4-1 and TRBJ1-1; TRBD1 aligns across 10 bases. The trim removed 1 base at V and 3 bases at J, leaving 2 bases unmatched. CDR1 is MGHRA, CDR2 YSYEKL, per germline. The CDR3 length is 15 residues.

J is TRBJ1-6 and V is TRBV10-2, with unresolved D. V was clipped by 4 bases and J by 9 bases, with 16 bases between them. The V gene's germline CDR1 is WSHSY and CDR2 SAAADI. The length of the CDR3 is 15 residues. CDR3 protein: CASSGDRARGSPLHF. CDR3 sequence (DNA): TGCGCCAGCAGTGGGGATCGGGCGCGGGGTTCACCCCTCCACTTT.

The chain couples TRBV18 to TRBJ2-2; the match to TRBD2 covers 8 bases. Germline V gene lookup returns CDR1 KGHSH and CDR2 LQKENI. V was pared by 2 bases and J by 5 bases, with 7 bases of the junction left unmatched. The CDR3 consists of 16 residues. The CDR3 DNA is TGTGCCAGCTCACCAGCAGGGACTAGACGGACCGGGGAGCTGTTTTTT. This sequence encodes CASSPAGTRRTGELFF.

The count of this clone is one. V and J are TRBV5-6 and TRBJ1-2; no clear D gene. The CDR3 contains 14 residues. V was shortened by 1 base and J by 4 bases, with 11 bases between the two germline ends. The germline V gene has CDR1 SGHDT and CDR2 YYEEEE. The CDR3 spells CASSLYAQTYGYTF. As DNA, the CDR3 is TGTGCCAGCAGCTTGTATGCACAAACCTATGGCTACACCTTC.

V gene TRBV7-2 combines with J gene TRBJ2-7; TRBD1 might be the D (6 bases). CDR3 size: 14 residues. The V gene lost 4 bases and the J gene lost 4 bases, with 14 bases spanning the gap. CDR1 is SGHTA, CDR2 FQGNSA, per germline. In DNA, the CDR3 is TGTGCCAGCAGCTCTACGACAGGAGCGTACGAGCAGTACTTC. Translating it yields CASSSTTGAYEQYF.

The V and J genes are TRBV4-3 and TRBJ2-1, with D possibly matching TRBD1 (6 bases). The CDR3 covers 16 residues. V lost 0 bases and J lost 2, with 11 bases in between. Germline V gene data show CDR1 as LGHNA and CDR2 as YSLEER. The CDR3 here is CASSQEAGQPYNEQFF. The CDR3 nucleotides read TGCGCCAGCAGCCAAGAGGCAGGACAGCCCTACAATGAGCAGTTCTTC.

This clone was seen only a few times. The chain couples TRBV16 to TRBJ1-1; no clear D gene. This CDR3 is 13 amino acids long. CDR1 and CDR2 (germline): KGHSY, FQNENV. Trimming removed 4 bases from V and 3 bases from J, with 9 bases in between. This CDR3 is CASSRQTDTEAFF. The CDR3 DNA is TGTGCCAGCAGCCGGCAGACGGACACTGAAGCTTTCTTT.

The chain employs TRBV19 and TRBJ1-1; no definite D call. The germline gives CDR1 LNHDA, CDR2 SQIVND (reference sequence). The CDR3 has 15 residues. V lost 6 bases and J 6 bases, leaving 20 bases between the germline ends. This CDR3 is CASSPARRGPSEAFF. The CDR3 DNA is TGTGCCAGTAGCCCGGCCAGGCGGGGTCCTTCTGAAGCTTTCTTT.

The rearrangement links TRBV10-3 to TRBJ1-6, with TRBD1 identical over 7 bases. The V gene end was trimmed by 1 base and the J gene end by 8 bases; junction bases not matched to a gene: 5. CDR1 ENHRY and CDR2 SYGVKD come from the germline V gene. The CDR3 length is 15 residues. CDR3 coding DNA: TGTGCCATCAGTGAGTTCGACAGGGCGGATTCACCCCTCCACTTT. Translating gives CAISEFDRADSPLHF.

The chain joins TRBV4-3 to TRBJ1-6; weak D call: TRBD1 (6 bases). CDR1 is LGHNA and CDR2 is YSLEER in the germline V gene. V lost 0 bases, J lost 14 bases, and 17 bases lay in between. This CDR3 spans 15 amino acids. The CDR3: CASSQELIARGTLHF. As DNA, the CDR3 is TGCGCCAGCAGCCAAGAGTTAATAGCCAGGGGAACCCTCCACTTT.

V usage is TRBV2 and J usage is TRBJ1-5; D is unresolved. Trimming left V 6 bases short and J 2 bases short, with 5 bases between. Germline V gene data show CDR1 as SNHLY and CDR2 as FYNNEI. This CDR3 is 12 amino acids long. CDR3 nucleotide sequence: TGTGCCAGCAGGGATGGCAATCAGCCCCAGCATTTT. As protein: CASRDGNQPQHF.

The V gene is TRBV5-1, the J gene TRBJ1-4; 7 bases map to TRBD1. Germline-derived CDR1 and CDR2 are SGHRS and YFSETQ. V gave up 0 bases and J gave up 4 bases; unmatched junction bases: 3. The length of the CDR3 is 15 residues. CDR3 protein: CASSLGTGVNEKLFF. In DNA, the CDR3 is TGCGCCAGCAGCTTGGGAACAGGGGTTAATGAAAAACTGTTTTTT. Supplemented by reference TRBV5-1 and TRBJ1-4, the full variable domain reads KAGVTQTPRYLIKTRGQQVTLSCSPISGHRSVSWYQQTPGQGLQFLFEYFSETQRNKGNFPGRFSGRQFSNSRSEMNVSTLELGDSALYLCASSLGTGVNEKLFFGSGTQLSVL.

The chain recombines TRBV5-1 with TRBJ2-2; D perhaps matches TRBD2 (6 bases). Germline V lookup: CDR1 SGHRS, CDR2 YFSETQ. This CDR3 is built from 16 residues. V was cut by 2 bases and J by 2 bases, with 13 bases left in between. CDR3 nucleotide sequence: TGCGCCAGCAGCTTTTCCCGACTAGATAACACCGGGGAGCTGTTTTTT. The encoded protein is CASSFSRLDNTGELFF. Using reference TRBV5-1 and TRBJ2-2 for the parts outside the CDR3, the full variable domain is KAGVTQTPRYLIKTRGQQVTLSCSPISGHRSVSWYQQTPGQGLQFLFEYFSETQRNKGNFPGRFSGRQFSNSRSEMNVSTLELGDSALYLCASSFSRLDNTGELFFGEGSRLTVL.

The sample holds one count of this clone. This chain joins TRBV4-2 and TRBJ1-4; 11 bases line up with TRBD1. V lost 0 bases to trimming and J lost 0 bases; unmatched junction nucleotides: 3. Per germline, CDR1 LGHNA and CDR2 YNFKEQ. This CDR3 is built from 18 residues. In DNA, the CDR3 is TGTGCCAGCAGCCAAGATGGACAGGGGGCCACAACTAATGAAAAACTGTTTTTT. Its protein is CASSQDGQGATTNEKLFF.

V usage is TRBV6-6 and J usage is TRBJ1-2; D remains ambiguous. This CDR3 comprises 15 residues. Germline V gives CDR1 MNHNY, CDR2 SVGAGI (reference sequence). V lost 6 bases to trimming and J lost 7 bases, with 21 bases between them. This CDR3 reads CASRPPPGRLLGYTF. The CDR3 DNA follows: TGTGCCAGCAGGCCCCCGCCCGGACGTCTGCTTGGCTACACCTTC.

The genes are TRBV7-9 and TRBJ2-1; 16 nucleotides line up with TRBD2. After removal of 1 base from V and 7 bases from J, the junction contained 7 bases not matched to a gene. Germline V gives CDR1 SEHNR, CDR2 FQNEAQ (reference sequence). The CDR3 is 18 amino acids. CDR3: CASSLVGTSGGARNEQFF. CDR3 DNA sequence: TGTGCCAGCAGCTTAGTAGGGACTAGCGGGGGGGCCCGAAATGAGCAGTTCTTC.

This clone was observed a single time. The V call is TRBV20-1, the J call TRBJ2-7; D unclear. This CDR3 is built from 11 residues. Per germline, CDR1 DFQATT and CDR2 SNEGSKA (reference sequence). Trimming left V 6 bases short and J 5 bases short, with 11 bases between. The CDR3 spells CSAEQDHEQYF. CDR3 nucleotides: TGCAGTGCCGAGCAGGACCACGAGCAGTACTTC.

To note about this clone: The junction departs from the called germline gene at one end, perhaps through a read error. The chain carries TRBV7-7 and TRBJ2-2; D is possibly TRBD1 (6 bases). The length of the CDR3 is 15 residues. The germline CDR1 and CDR2 sequences are SSHAT and FNYEAQ (reference sequence). The CDR3 region is CASSPGQPDTGELFF. The CDR3 DNA reads TGTGCTAGCAGTCCCGGACAGCCTGACACCGGGGAGCTGTTTTTT.

The genes are TRBV11-2 and TRBJ1-2; a possible D gene is TRBD1 (6 bases). Trimming pared 5 bases from V and 5 bases from J, leaving 9 bases between. Germline V gene data show CDR1 as SGHAT and CDR2 as FQNNGV. This CDR3 contains 12 residues. The chain's CDR3 is CASSQTGYGYTF. The CDR3 bases are TGTGCCAGCAGCCAAACAGGGTATGGCTACACCTTC.

This chain uses TRBV19 with TRBJ2-1, with 12 bases lining up with TRBD2. Germline CDR1 and CDR2: LNHDA and SQIVND (reference sequence). V dropped 1 base and J dropped 9; count of bases not matched to a gene: 4. The CDR3 length is 15 residues. The CDR3 is CASSIASGGAGEQFF. Written as DNA, the CDR3 is TGTGCCAGTAGTATAGCTAGCGGGGGGGCCGGTGAGCAGTTCTTC.

J is TRBJ2-7 and V is TRBV19; no clear D. CDR1 is LNHDA, CDR2 SQIVND, per germline (reference sequence). CDR3 size: 13 residues. Trimming left V 6 bases short and J 5 bases short, with 14 bases between. The CDR3 here is CASSGQVIHEQYF. The CDR3 nucleotides read TGTGCCAGTAGCGGGCAGGTTATCCACGAGCAGTACTTC.

This clone has a single count. CDR3 nucleotides: TGTGCCAGCAGTGAAAGTGACAGAGTCCAAGAGACCCAGTACTTC. This translates into CASSESDRVQETQYF. This rearrangement joins TRBV25-1 to TRBJ2-5; a possible D gene is TRBD1 (5 bases). This CDR3 has 15 residues. Per the germline V gene, CDR1 is MGHDK and CDR2 is SYGVNS. Trimming pared 2 bases from V and 1 base from J, leaving 11 bases between.

This clone was counted only a few times. The chain uses TRBV5-1 and TRBJ2-1, with 11 bases matching TRBD2. CDR1 SGHRS and CDR2 YFSETQ come from the germline V gene. The CDR3 extends over 17 amino acids. The V and J ends lost 4 bases and 6 bases, in that order; junction bases with no gene match: 12. CDR3 sequence (DNA): TGCGCCAGCAGCCCCTACCTTAGCGGGGGGGCCCCCAATGAGCAGTTCTTC. Protein: CASSPYLSGGAPNEQFF.

CDR3 sequence (DNA): TGTGCCAGCAGTGACAGGTTTGGGAACACTGAAGCTTTCTTT. This gives the protein CASSDRFGNTEAFF. The chain uses TRBV6-4 and TRBJ1-1; unclear D gene. This CDR3 region has 14 residues. The germline CDR1 and CDR2 sequences are MRHNA and SNTAGT. V was clipped by 2 bases and J by 1 base, with 8 bases between them.

The chain employs TRBV5-1 and TRBJ2-7; 9 bases align to TRBD1. The V segment lost 0 bases and the J segment 4 bases; nucleotides outside the gene matches: 8. From germline, CDR1 is SGHRS and CDR2 YFSETQ. The CDR3 runs to 16 residues. The CDR3 region is CASSLDGRDRAYEQYF. The CDR3 nucleotides are TGCGCCAGCAGCTTGGATGGCCGGGACAGGGCGTACGAGCAGTACTTC.

The chain joins TRBV10-3 to TRBJ2-7; 8 nucleotides align to TRBD2. After removal of 4 bases from V and 0 bases from J, the junction contained 8 bases not matched to a gene. This CDR3 comprises 16 residues. Germline-derived CDR1 and CDR2 are ENHRY and SYGVKD. As DNA, the CDR3 is TGTGCCATCAGTGTAGTTATAGCGGGGAACTCCTACGAGCAGTACTTC. It codes for CAISVVIAGNSYEQYF.